Presented here are 22 T cell receptor beta chains from one specimen sequenced in a study of shared clonotypes between healthy human individuals. Only CD45RO-negative cells positively selected for CCR7 counted as naive CD8 cells, so terminally differentiated effector memory CD45RA+ cells were excluded. The table came from immunoSEQ multiplex PCR; TCRdb's copy has only in-frame clones and leaves some out. The sample shows hundreds of thousands of clones, approximately 90% of them seen only once. The source material was naive CD8+ T cells sorted from blood. The receptors were gathered from a young man in good health.

V gene TRBV6-5 combines with J gene TRBJ2-1; D assignment may be TRBD1 or TRBD2 (7 bases each). V was trimmed by 6 bases and J by 7 bases, leaving 13 bases between them. Germline CDR1 MNHEY, CDR2 SVGAGI. The CDR3 sequence is 13 residues long. The CDR3 protein is CASRPGGGNEQFF. CDR3 DNA sequence: TGTGCCAGCAGACCAGGGGGGGGAAATGAGCAGTTCTTC.

The V call is TRBV7-8, the J call TRBJ2-7; 9 bases map to TRBD1. After removal of 0 bases from V and 0 bases from J, the junction contained 3 bases not matched to a gene. The CDR3 has 16 amino acids. Germline CDR1 reads SGHVS; CDR2 reads FQNEAQ. The CDR3 nucleotides are TGTGCCAGCAGCTTAGCGACAGGGGGAAGCTCCTACGAGCAGTACTTC. Encoded protein: CASSLATGGSSYEQYF.

The chain employs TRBV6-6 and TRBJ2-1, with TRBD2 as a possible D gene (6 bases). Trimming cost V 4 bases and J 0 bases, with 10 bases left between them. Looked up from germline, CDR1 is MNHNY and CDR2 is SVGAGI (reference sequence). The CDR3 spans 15 residues. The CDR3 region is CASSSRRGSYNEQFF. CDR3 DNA sequence: TGTGCCAGCAGTTCTAGGAGGGGCTCCTACAATGAGCAGTTCTTC.

This rearrangement joins TRBV28 to TRBJ2-2; D gene ambiguous. Per the germline V gene, CDR1 is MDHEN and CDR2 is SYDVKM. This CDR3 has 14 residues. V was clipped by 3 bases and J by 2 bases, with 7 bases between them. The CDR3 is CASSFHSNTGELFF. The CDR3 DNA sequence: TGTGCCAGCAGTTTCCACAGTAACACCGGGGAGCTGTTTTTT.

This clone was observed once. This rearrangement joins TRBV11-3 to TRBJ2-2; D gene uncertain. This CDR3 has 15 residues. The germline V and J ends were trimmed by 0 bases and 6 bases, with 11 bases remaining between them. CDR1 SGHNT and CDR2 YENEEA come from the germline V gene. In DNA form, the CDR3 reads TGTGCCAGCAGCTTAGATGGTATGGGTGCCGGGGAGCTGTTTTTT. It encodes CASSLDGMGAGELFF. Supplemented by reference TRBV11-3 and TRBJ2-2, the full variable domain reads EAGVVQSPRYKIIEKKQPVAFWCNPISGHNTLYWYLQNLGQGPELLIRYENEEAVDDSQLPKDRFSAERLKGVDSTLKIQPAELGDSAVYLCASSLDGMGAGELFFGEGSRLTVL.

The chain couples TRBV5-5 to TRBJ2-1; 9 bases are a match to TRBD2. Germline loops: CDR1 SGHKS, CDR2 YYEKEE (reference sequence). This CDR3 region has 19 residues. With V trimmed by 4 bases and J by 9 bases, 23 bases remained unmatched. The CDR3: CASSAVGGRKREVESEQFF. Written as DNA, the CDR3 is TGTGCCAGCAGCGCCGTAGGGGGGCGAAAGCGGGAGGTCGAAAGTGAGCAGTTCTTC.

The rearrangement joins TRBV7-8 to TRBJ1-5; TRBD1 aligns across 9 bases. V gave up 0 bases and J gave up 6 bases; unmatched junction bases: 3. The CDR3 has 15 amino acids. In germline, CDR1 is SGHVS, CDR2 FQNEAQ. The CDR3 nucleotides are TGTGCCAGCAGCTTAGCGAGACAGGGGGGTCAGCCCCAGCATTTT. Its protein product is CASSLARQGGQPQHF.

The rearrangement links TRBV19 to TRBJ2-2; no reliable D call. In germline, CDR1 is LNHDA, CDR2 SQIVND (reference sequence). The CDR3 totals 13 residues. Trimming took 3 bases from V and 3 from J, leaving 5 bases between them. CDR3 sequence reads: CASSISHTGELFF. The DNA of the CDR3 is TGTGCCAGTAGTATTTCTCACACCGGGGAGCTGTTTTTT.

The chain couples TRBV9 to TRBJ2-5, with TRBD2 matching over 9 bases. Losses at the gene ends were 5 bases for V and 1 base for J; bases not matched to a gene: 3. The V gene's germline CDR1 is SGDLS and CDR2 YYNGEE. The CDR3 loop spans 14 amino acids. CDR3 sequence (DNA): TGTGCCAGCAGTGCTAGCGGGGCCCAAGAGACCCAGTACTTC. Translation: CASSASGAQETQYF.

V and J are TRBV27 and TRBJ2-7, with unresolved D. With 10 bases removed from V and 3 bases from J, the gap between germline ends came to 13 bases. Germline V gene data show CDR1 as MNHEY and CDR2 as SMNVEV (reference sequence). There are 12 residues in the CDR3. CDR3 protein: CATTGRHYEQYF. CDR3 DNA sequence: TGTGCCACCACCGGACGCCACTACGAGCAGTACTTC.

CDR3 DNA sequence: TGTGCCAGCAGTGGGGGACTAGCGGGAGGGTTCGATGAGCAGTTCTTC. Its translation: CASSGGLAGGFDEQFF. This rearrangement joins TRBV6-1 to TRBJ2-1; 16 bases line up with TRBD2. V dropped 4 bases and J dropped 8; count of bases not matched to a gene: 5. There are 16 residues in the CDR3. CDR1 and CDR2 from the germline V gene are MNHNS and SASEGT.

The chain carries TRBV28 and TRBJ2-7; 9 nucleotides match TRBD2. Trimming removed 2 bases from V and 3 bases from J; junction bases left unmatched: 5. Germline values: CDR1 MDHEN, CDR2 SYDVKM. The length of the CDR3 is 15 residues. The CDR3 region is CASSLRFSGSYEQYF. In nucleotides, the CDR3 is TGTGCCAGCAGTTTAAGGTTTAGCGGGAGCTACGAGCAGTACTTC.

The chain carries TRBV4-3 and TRBJ2-7; 11 positions match TRBD1. The CDR3 runs 18 residues. From germline, CDR1 is LGHNA and CDR2 YSLEER. The ends lost 0 bases at V and 1 base at J; junction bases unmatched: 8. The CDR3 sequence: CASSQDLTGTGGSYEQYF. In DNA, the CDR3 is TGCGCCAGCAGCCAAGATCTTACCGGGACAGGGGGATCCTACGAGCAGTACTTC.

V gene TRBV4-3 combines with J gene TRBJ2-7, with a weak D call TRBD1 (5 bases). CDR1 and CDR2 from the germline V gene are LGHNA and YSLEER. The V and J ends lost 1 base and 3 bases respectively, with 13 bases between them. The CDR3 length is 15 residues. CDR3 DNA: TGCGCCAGCAGCCAAGGGACACATCCGGGCTACGAGCAGTACTTC. Its protein is CASSQGTHPGYEQYF.

The chain carries TRBV10-3 and TRBJ1-2, with D hard to call. Trimming cost V 11 bases and J 2 bases, with 12 bases left between them. The CDR3 consists of 12 residues. Germline CDR1 and CDR2: ENHRY and SYGVKD. Written as DNA, the CDR3 is TGTGCCCTTCGCCAGCCGAACTATGGCTACACCTTC. It is translated as CALRQPNYGYTF.

The rearrangement joins TRBV19 to TRBJ2-1; TRBD1 aligns across 9 bases. With 5 bases clipped from V and 3 bases from J, the junction kept 8 bases outside the gene matches. Germline V lookup: CDR1 LNHDA, CDR2 SQIVND (reference sequence). The CDR3 spans 16 residues. The chain's CDR3 is CASSSPTGGVYNEQFF. DNA for the CDR3: TGTGCCAGTAGTTCCCCCACAGGGGGCGTCTACAATGAGCAGTTCTTC.

This clone occurred once. The chain uses TRBV30 and TRBJ2-3; TRBD1 or TRBD2 may be the D gene (5 bases each). This CDR3 is built from 14 residues. From germline, CDR1 is GTSNPN and CDR2 SVGIG (reference sequence). The CDR3 loop reads CASTGGGSTDTQYF. The CDR3, as DNA: TGTGCGTCGACCGGTGGGGGTAGCACAGATACGCAGTATTTT.

To note about this clone: Compared with germline, one end of the junction differs, possibly owing to a read error. The chain combines TRBV7-7 with TRBJ2-1, with 8 bases fitting TRBD2. From germline, CDR1 is SSHAT and CDR2 FNYEAQ (reference sequence). CDR3 size: 15 residues. The CDR3 nucleotides read TGTGCTAGCAGCCTCGGGGGACTAGACTCTAATGAGCAGTTCTTC. This codes for CASSLGGLDSNEQFF. The whole variable domain, filled in from reference TRBV7-7 and TRBJ2-1, reads GAGVSQSPRYKVTKRGQDVTLRCDPISSHATLYWYQQALGQGPEFLTYFNYEAQPDKSGLPSDRFSAERPEGSISTLTIQRTEQRDSAMYRCASSLGGLDSNEQFFGPGTRLTVL.

This clone was picked up one time. The gene calls are TRBV6-1 and TRBJ2-7; the D gene is possibly TRBD2 (5 bases). V shed 2 bases and J shed 4 bases, with 15 bases lying between them. Per the germline V gene, CDR1 is MNHNS and CDR2 is SASEGT. This CDR3 is 15 amino acids long. CDR3 sequence reads: CASSELSSRGYEQYF. The CDR3 DNA sequence: TGTGCCAGCAGTGAACTTAGCTCGCGCGGGTACGAGCAGTACTTC.

The genes are TRBV10-2 and TRBJ2-7; no reliable D call. CDR1 and CDR2 from the germline V gene are WSHSY and SAAADI. The CDR3 has 13 amino acids. Trimming stripped 2 bases from V and 2 bases from J, with 7 bases between. DNA of the CDR3: TGCGCCAGCAGTGAGCGGGTCCCCTACGAGCAGTACTTC. The encoded protein is CASSERVPYEQYF.

This clone has only one observation. V and J are TRBV10-1 and TRBJ2-3, with no clear D. The length of the CDR3 is 14 residues. The V end was cut by 0 bases, the J end by 2 bases, with 6 bases between. From germline, CDR1 is WNHNN and CDR2 SYGVQD (reference sequence). Written as DNA, the CDR3 is TGCGCCAGCAGTGAGTCGCTAGACACAGATACGCAGTATTTT. Its translation is CASSESLDTDTQYF.

As concerns this clone: A read error may account for a junction end that differs from germline. Different DNA sequences within this sample yield the same CDR3. The CDR3 region is CASSLGRDYEQYF. The CDR3 bases are TGTGCTAGCAGCTTAGGGCGGGACTACGAGCAGTACTTC. The rearrangement joins TRBV7-7 to TRBJ2-7; TRBD2 might be the D (6 bases). The CDR3 contains 13 residues. CDR1 and CDR2 (germline): SSHAT, FNYEAQ (reference sequence).